This TCR beta chain was identified during a study of shared clonotypes between healthy human individuals. Background on the study: Three plates were used per donor for CD4 naive, three for CD4 memory, two for CD8 naive and one for CD8 memory.

The assay was immunoSEQ multiplex PCR, and TCRdb's table has in-frame clones only and misses some. This sample yields about 1.1 million clones, of which approximately 80% are seen a single time; about 0.94% belongs to the top ten. This CDR3 spans 14 amino acids. V was clipped by 4 bases and J by 3 bases, with 14 bases between them. From germline, CDR1 is SGHNT and CDR2 YYREEE (reference sequence). A single count supports this clone. The sequencing sample was made of memory CD4+ T cells from PBMCs. Regarding subset: CD45RA-negative fraction. The V call is TRBV5-4, the J call TRBJ2-7, with D perhaps matching TRBD2 (5 bases). The TCR comes from a young man in good health. Some clones in this sample may be carry-over from other donors' samples. The CDR3 region is CASSAGGLLYEQYF. For the CDR3, the DNA is TGTGCCAGCAGCGCAGGCGGGCTGCTCTACGAGCAGTACTTC.